The 10 T cell receptor beta chains presented below share a single source sample, sequenced in a study of patients and donors after allogeneic stem cell transplantation (dated by TCRdb to 2018 to 2020). Library prep was done by RT-PCR. Sequencing relied on a NextSeq 550. TCRdb reprocessing: public reads trimmed at Q25 with fastp, clones called with MiXCR, in-frame beta chains kept. Rows matching on CDR3 protein sequence are summarized as one entry with the most common DNA and genes. For this sample the table gives approximately 410,000 distinct CDR3 sequences, of which roughly 17% were detected only once. The leading ten clones occupy less than 9.5% of the sample. Sequencing was performed on blood, either unsorted or a sorted T cell fraction (not recorded which). The receptor set was obtained from a human donor who was either an allogeneic HSCT recipient or a stem cell or donor lymphocyte infusion donor (not recorded which). It is not recorded whose cells these are; they may come from a transplant donor.

This clonotype came up many times. This chain connects TRBV4-1 to TRBJ1-1, with no clear D. CDR3 length: 16 amino acids. Germline-derived CDR1 and CDR2 are MGHRA and YSYEKL. The V end was cut by 5 bases, the J end by 0 bases, with 16 bases between. This chain's CDR3 is CASSSLAVWMNTEAFF. CDR3 sequence (DNA): TGCGCCAGCAGCTCCTTAGCGGTTTGGATGAACACTGAAGCTTTCTTT.

The rearrangement links TRBV10-2 to TRBJ2-5; D gene unclear. The CDR3 length is 12 residues. Germline values: CDR1 WSHSY, CDR2 SAAADI. Between the trimmed V and J ends, which lost 2 bases and 3 bases, there was a span of 4 bases. The CDR3 sequence is CASSEPEETQYF. CDR3 coding DNA: TGCGCCAGCAGTGAGCCGGAAGAGACCCAGTACTTC.

This clonotype was seen more than once but under ten times. The chain is built from TRBV6-6 and TRBJ2-7; a possible D gene is TRBD1 (6 bases). The CDR3 spans 13 residues. The V and J ends lost 9 bases and 3 bases respectively, with 15 bases between them. Looked up from germline, CDR1 is MNHNY and CDR2 is SVGAGI (reference sequence). The CDR3 sequence: CASKRKGDYEQYF. CDR3 bases: TGTGCCAGTAAACGGAAGGGGGACTACGAGCAGTACTTC.

V is TRBV27 and J is TRBJ2-7; 7 positions match TRBD1. This CDR3 spans 17 amino acids. The germline gives CDR1 MNHEY, CDR2 SMNVEV (reference sequence). J was trimmed by 4 bases and V by 4 bases; bases with no gene match: 16. This CDR3 is CASSSRWTGSLSYEQYF. The CDR3 region has the DNA TGTGCCAGCAGTTCCCGATGGACAGGATCACTCTCATACGAGCAGTACTTC.

V and J are TRBV5-1 and TRBJ1-3; D is ambiguous. V lost 6 bases to trimming and J lost 0 bases, with 13 bases between them. From germline, CDR1 is SGHRS and CDR2 YFSETQ. There are 15 residues in the CDR3. The CDR3 DNA is TGCGCCAGCACTTCGGGAGGGAGCTCTGGAAACACCATATATTTT. This gives the protein CASTSGGSSGNTIYF.

This clonotype has at least ten counts. The rearrangement joins TRBV29-1 to TRBJ1-2; TRBD1 agrees at 7 bases. V trimming: 5 bases; J trimming: 3 bases; junction bases outside the gene matches: 9. Germline V CDR1 and CDR2: SQVTM, ANQGSEA. CDR3 length: 14 amino acids. CDR3 in amino acids: CSVQSQGQYYGYTF. CDR3 bases: TGCAGCGTTCAATCTCAGGGACAGTACTATGGCTACACCTTC.

Many counts were recorded for this clonotype. V and J are TRBV29-1 and TRBJ2-1; TRBD1 might be the D (6 bases). The CDR3 consists of 14 residues. Germline V gene lookup returns CDR1 SQVTM and CDR2 ANQGSEA. The V end lost 3 bases, the J end lost 9 bases, and 18 bases lay between the germline ends. The CDR3 DNA reads as TGCAGCGTTGACAGGGGAAGTTCAGGTATTGAGCAGTTCTTC. It is translated as CSVDRGSSGIEQFF.

The CDR3 DNA follows: TGTGCCAGCAGCGCCGAGGGACAGGGGGCGGAAAAACTGTTTTTT. Amino acid sequence: CASSAEGQGAEKLFF. This chain links TRBV9 with TRBJ1-4; 12 nucleotides line up with TRBD1. This CDR3 has 15 residues. Germline values: CDR1 SGDLS, CDR2 YYNGEE. V was clipped by 3 bases and J by 8 bases; unmatched bases: 5.

CDR3 nucleotides: TGTGCCAGCACCCCGACAGGGACGAATGGCTACACCTTC. This translates into CASTPTGTNGYTF. V usage is TRBV27 and J usage is TRBJ1-2; TRBD1 matches at 7 bases. The CDR3 runs 13 residues. J was trimmed by 6 bases and V by 7 bases; bases with no gene match: 8. CDR1 and CDR2 (germline): MNHEY, SMNVEV (reference sequence).

Points on this clonotype: A much bigger clone sits one base away, suggesting this may be a read error. This chain connects TRBV2 to TRBJ2-7, with a possible D match to TRBD2 (5 bases). Per the germline V gene, CDR1 is SNHLY and CDR2 is FYNNEI. There are 11 residues in the CDR3. V was clipped by 7 bases and J by 2 bases, with 6 bases between them. CDR3 DNA: TGTGCCAGCACCGGGGCCTACGAGCAGTACTTC. Translating gives CASTGAYEQYF.